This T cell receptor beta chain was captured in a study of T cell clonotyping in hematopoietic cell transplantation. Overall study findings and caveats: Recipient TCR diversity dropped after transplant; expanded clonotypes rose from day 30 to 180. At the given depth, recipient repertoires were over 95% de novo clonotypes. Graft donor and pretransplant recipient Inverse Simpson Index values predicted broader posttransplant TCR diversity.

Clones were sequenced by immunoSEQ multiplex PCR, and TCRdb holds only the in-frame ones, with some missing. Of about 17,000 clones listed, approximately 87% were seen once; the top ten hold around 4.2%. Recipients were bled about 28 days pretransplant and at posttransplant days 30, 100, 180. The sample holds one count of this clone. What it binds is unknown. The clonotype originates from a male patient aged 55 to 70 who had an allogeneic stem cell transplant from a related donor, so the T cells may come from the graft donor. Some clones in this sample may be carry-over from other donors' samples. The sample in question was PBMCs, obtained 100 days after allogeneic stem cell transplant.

The CDR3 protein is CASSSSRSPDSLIEGELFF. The CDR3 DNA follows: TGTGCCAGCAGCTCCTCGAGGTCCCCGGACAGTCTGATTGAGGGGGAGCTGTTTTTT. V is TRBV28 and J is TRBJ2-2; weak D call: TRBD1 (6 bases). Between the trimmed V and J ends, which lost 6 bases and 8 bases, there was a span of 31 bases. The germline CDR1 and CDR2 sequences are MDHEN and SYDVKM. The CDR3 has 19 amino acids.